The 8 T cell receptor beta chains in this list originate from one sample, sequenced in a study of long-term antiretroviral therapy in people with HIV. At survey level, the immunoSEQ assay was run in its v3.0 version. Generated by immunoSEQ multiplex PCR, the TCRdb table keeps only in-frame clones and is missing some. This table has more than 35,000 clones, 65% to 90% appearing once. The material sequenced was unsorted PBMCs, taken just before starting antiretroviral therapy. All receptors come from a woman younger than 35 with HIV.

The J gene is TRBJ2-7, the V gene TRBV4-2; 7 bases are shared with TRBD1. CDR3 length equals 15 residues. V lost 4 bases to trimming and J lost 0 bases; unmatched junction nucleotides: 6. Per the germline V gene, CDR1 is LGHNA and CDR2 is YNFKEQ. The CDR3 sequence is CASSRSRDSSYEQYF. CDR3 coding DNA: TGTGCCAGCAGCCGGAGTAGGGACAGCTCCTACGAGCAGTACTTC.

J is TRBJ2-1 and V is TRBV28; 9 bases are shared with TRBD2. The length of the CDR3 is 17 residues. Looked up from germline, CDR1 is MDHEN and CDR2 is SYDVKM. The V and J ends lost 5 bases and 9 bases, in that order; junction bases with no gene match: 17. CDR3 DNA: TGTGCCAGCAGTCCCCCCTCAGCGGGAGGCCGGTTAGGTGAGCAGTTCTTC. It specifies CASSPPSAGGRLGEQFF.

V and J are TRBV4-3 and TRBJ1-3; D is uncertain. The length of the CDR3 is 15 residues. The V gene lost 0 bases and the J gene lost 1 base, with 7 bases spanning the gap. CDR1 LGHNA and CDR2 YSLEER come from the germline V gene. CDR3 loop: CASSQETNSGNTIYF. In DNA form, the CDR3 reads TGCGCCAGCAGCCAAGAAACAAATTCTGGAAACACCATATATTTT.

The chain has TRBV4-2 and TRBJ2-1, with D unresolved. Trimming left V 0 bases short and J 5 bases short, with 8 bases between. The length of the CDR3 is 14 residues. Germline V CDR1 and CDR2: LGHNA, YNFKEQ. This CDR3 is CASSQEWNNNEQFF. The CDR3 coding sequence is TGTGCCAGCAGCCAAGAGTGGAATAACAATGAGCAGTTCTTC.

CDR3 loop: CATGPGQGKVDEQYF. The CDR3 region has the DNA TGTGCCACGGGACCGGGACAGGGGAAGGTTGACGAGCAGTACTTC. This chain joins TRBV15 and TRBJ2-7; 10 nucleotides match TRBD1. Germline CDR1 and CDR2: LNHNV and YYDKDF (reference sequence). The CDR3 length is 15 residues. The J segment lost 5 bases and the V segment lost 9 bases, leaving 13 bases of the junction unmatched.

The genes are TRBV19 and TRBJ2-1; D is perhaps TRBD2 (6 bases). The CDR3 spans 15 residues. V lost 3 bases to trimming and J lost 4 bases, with 13 bases between them. Germline V gene lookup returns CDR1 LNHDA and CDR2 SQIVND (reference sequence). The CDR3, as DNA: TGTGCCAGTAGTATCCGTAGCGGAGCTTACAATGAGCAGTTCTTC. Amino acids: CASSIRSGAYNEQFF.

This clone appeared a single time. The chain couples TRBV9 to TRBJ1-1; TRBD1 is a possible D gene (5 bases). Trimming removed 4 bases from V and 0 bases from J, with 13 bases in between. Germline CDR1 is SGDLS and CDR2 is YYNGEE. The CDR3 has 15 amino acids. The CDR3 loop is CASSPPRGLNTEAFF. The CDR3, as DNA: TGTGCCAGCAGCCCCCCCCGGGGGTTGAACACTGAAGCTTTCTTT.

CDR3 residues: CASSLGTSGYNEQFF. CDR3 sequence (DNA): TGTGCCAGCAGCTTAGGAACTAGCGGGTACAATGAGCAGTTCTTC. The J gene is TRBJ2-1, the V gene TRBV11-2; 9 nucleotides agree with TRBD2. The CDR3 spans 15 residues. Germline loops: CDR1 SGHAT, CDR2 FQNNGV. The V segment lost 1 base and the J segment 4 bases; nucleotides outside the gene matches: 2. Full variable domain (remainder filled in from reference TRBV11-2 and TRBJ2-1): EAGVAQSPRYKIIEKRQSVAFWCNPISGHATLYWYQQILGQGPKLLIQFQNNGVVDDSQLPKDRFSAERLKGVDSTLKIQPAKLEDSAVYLCASSLGTSGYNEQFFGPGTRLTVL.